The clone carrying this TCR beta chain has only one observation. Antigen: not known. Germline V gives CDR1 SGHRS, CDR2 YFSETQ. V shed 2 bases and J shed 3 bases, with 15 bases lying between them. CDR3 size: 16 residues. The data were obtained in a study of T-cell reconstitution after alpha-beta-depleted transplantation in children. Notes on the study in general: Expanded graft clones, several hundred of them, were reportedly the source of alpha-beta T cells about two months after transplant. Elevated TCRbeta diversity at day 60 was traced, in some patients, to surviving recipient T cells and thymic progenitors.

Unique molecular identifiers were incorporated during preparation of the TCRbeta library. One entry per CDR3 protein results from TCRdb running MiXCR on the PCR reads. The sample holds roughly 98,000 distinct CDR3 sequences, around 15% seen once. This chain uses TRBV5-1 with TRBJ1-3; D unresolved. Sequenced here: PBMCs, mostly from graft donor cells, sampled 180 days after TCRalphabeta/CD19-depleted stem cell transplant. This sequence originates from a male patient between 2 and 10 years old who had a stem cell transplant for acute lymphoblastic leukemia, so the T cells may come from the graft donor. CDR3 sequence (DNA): TGCGCCAGCAGCTTCGACCGGCCCCAGCTTGGAAACACCATATATTTT. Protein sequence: CASSFDRPQLGNTIYF.